These 2 T cell receptor beta chains came from one sample sequenced in a study of neurological immune-mediated disorders (dated 2019 in TCRdb). The protocol used for the library was 5' RACE. These reads were obtained on an Illumina HiSeq 2500. TCRdb handled the public reads itself, with Q25 trimming in fastp and clone calling in MiXCR, and kept productive beta chains. Rows are unified per CDR3 protein, each entry keeping the most common DNA and genes. The sample includes fewer than 30,000 distinct CDR3 sequences, with approximately 13% observed a single time. 5.5% of the sample is held by the ten biggest clonotypes. The time point label of this sample denotes: technical triplicate 1. Specimen: CD4+ T cells from blood. The receptors originated from a female donor with HTLV-1-associated myelopathy (HAM/TSP).

This clonotype was counted ten times or more. The chain combines TRBV9 with TRBJ2-1; the D gene is possibly TRBD2 (7 bases). Trimming cost V 1 base and J 10 bases, with 21 bases left between them. Germline loops: CDR1 SGDLS, CDR2 YYNGEE. This CDR3 comprises 16 residues. CDR3: CASSVNAGRGAGEQFF. The CDR3 DNA is TGTGCCAGCAGCGTAAATGCAGGTCGGGGGGCCGGGGAGCAGTTCTTC. Full variable domain (missing parts from reference TRBV9 and TRBJ2-1): DSGVTQTPKHLITATGQRVTLRCSPRSGDLSVYWYQQSLDQGLQFLIQYYNGEERAKGNILERFSAQQFPDLHSELNLSSLELGDSALYFCASSVNAGRGAGEQFFGPGTRLTVL.

This clonotype was observed many times. This chain connects TRBV9 to TRBJ2-3; 7 positions agree with TRBD2. The trim removed 3 bases at V and 0 bases at J, leaving 4 bases unmatched. The CDR3 extends over 15 amino acids. Germline V gene sequence: CDR1 SGDLS, CDR2 YYNGEE. CDR3 sequence (DNA): TGTGCCAGCAGCGCCAGCGGGACGAGCACAGATACGCAGTATTTT. Protein product: CASSASGTSTDTQYF.